This TCR beta chain comes out of a study of blood T cell repertoires in COVID-19. Whole-study context: Donors in the United States, Italy and Spain gave samples during acute or convalescent COVID-19.

Trimming removed 6 bases from V and 0 bases from J, with 9 bases in between. CDR3 length: 14 residues. CDR1 SNHLY and CDR2 FYNNEI come from the germline V gene. Methods used by the authors: Estimates of nucleated cell counts were drawn from the amplification of reference gene primers. Assay used: immunoSEQ multiplex PCR; TCRdb lists only in-frame clones, some missing. V and J calls and clone size are given by that table; D and trimming were obtained from the DNA. The table has roughly 250,000 clones, about three quarters seen once; the top ten hold about 3.5%. This sequence originates from a woman at least 80 years old with acute or convalescent COVID-19. The chain employs TRBV2 and TRBJ1-3, with D hard to call. The sequenced material came from peripheral blood. CDR3 in DNA: TGTGCCAGCAGCTTCTCCGGCTCTGGAAACACCATATATTTT. Translating it yields CASSFSGSGNTIYF.